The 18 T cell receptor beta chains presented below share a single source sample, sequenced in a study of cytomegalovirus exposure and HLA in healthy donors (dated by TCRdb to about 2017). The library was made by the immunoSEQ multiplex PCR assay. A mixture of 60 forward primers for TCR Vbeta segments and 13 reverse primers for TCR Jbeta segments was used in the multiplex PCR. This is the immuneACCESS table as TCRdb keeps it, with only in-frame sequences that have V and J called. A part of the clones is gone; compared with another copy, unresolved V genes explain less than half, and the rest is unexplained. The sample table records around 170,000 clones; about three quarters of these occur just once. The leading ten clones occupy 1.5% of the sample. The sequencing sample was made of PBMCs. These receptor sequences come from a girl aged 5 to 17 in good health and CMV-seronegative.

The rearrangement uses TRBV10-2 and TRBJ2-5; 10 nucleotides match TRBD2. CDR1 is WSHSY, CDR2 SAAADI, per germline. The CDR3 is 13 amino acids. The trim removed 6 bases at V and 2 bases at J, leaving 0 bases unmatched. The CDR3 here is CASRTSGQETQYF. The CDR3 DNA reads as TGCGCCAGCAGGACTAGCGGGCAAGAGACCCAGTACTTC.

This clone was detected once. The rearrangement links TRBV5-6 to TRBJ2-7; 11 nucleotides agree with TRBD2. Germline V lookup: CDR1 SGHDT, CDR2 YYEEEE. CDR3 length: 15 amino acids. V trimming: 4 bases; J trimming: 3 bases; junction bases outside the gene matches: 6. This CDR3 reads CASSRGTSGYYEQYF. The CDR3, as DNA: TGTGCCAGCAGCCGAGGGACTAGCGGATACTACGAGCAGTACTTC.

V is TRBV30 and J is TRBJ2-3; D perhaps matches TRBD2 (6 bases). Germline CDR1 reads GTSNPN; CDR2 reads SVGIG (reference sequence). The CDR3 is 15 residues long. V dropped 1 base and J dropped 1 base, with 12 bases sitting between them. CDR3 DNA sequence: TGTGCCTGGAGTGAGGTGGGCGGGGGCACAGATACGCAGTATTTT. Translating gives CAWSEVGGGTDTQYF.

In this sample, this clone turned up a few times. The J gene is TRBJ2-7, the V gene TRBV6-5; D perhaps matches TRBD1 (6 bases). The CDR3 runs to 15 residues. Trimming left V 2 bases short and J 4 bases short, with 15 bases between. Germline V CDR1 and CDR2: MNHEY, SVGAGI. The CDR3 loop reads CASSYLPGQDYEQYF. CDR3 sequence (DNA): TGTGCCAGCAGTTACCTACCGGGACAAGATTACGAGCAGTACTTC.

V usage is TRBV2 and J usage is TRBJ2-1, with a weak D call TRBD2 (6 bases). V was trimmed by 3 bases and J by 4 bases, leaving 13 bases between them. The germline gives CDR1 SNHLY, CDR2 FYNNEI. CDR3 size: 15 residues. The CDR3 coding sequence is TGTGCCAGCAGTGACGCATTGGGAGGTTACAATGAGCAGTTCTTC. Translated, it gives CASSDALGGYNEQFF.

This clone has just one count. CDR3 in amino acids: CAWSLREEKLFF. CDR3 coding DNA: TGTGCCTGGAGTCTTCGGGAGGAAAAACTGTTTTTT. The chain links TRBV30 to TRBJ1-4; D gene uncertain. This CDR3 is 12 amino acids long. Trimming pared 2 bases from V and 8 bases from J, leaving 9 bases between. Per germline, CDR1 GTSNPN and CDR2 SVGIG (reference sequence).

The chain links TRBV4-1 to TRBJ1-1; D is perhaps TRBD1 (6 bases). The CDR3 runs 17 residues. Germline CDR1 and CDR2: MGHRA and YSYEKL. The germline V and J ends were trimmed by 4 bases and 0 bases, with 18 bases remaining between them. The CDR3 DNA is TGCGCCAGCAGCCGTGGGCCCCTAAGGGACATGAACACTGAAGCTTTCTTT. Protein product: CASSRGPLRDMNTEAFF.

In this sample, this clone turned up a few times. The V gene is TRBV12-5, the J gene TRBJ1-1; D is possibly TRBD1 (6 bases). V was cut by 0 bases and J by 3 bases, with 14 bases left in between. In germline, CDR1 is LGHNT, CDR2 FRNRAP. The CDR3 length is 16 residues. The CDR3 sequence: CASGLVRGGQHTEAFF. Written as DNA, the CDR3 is TGTGCTAGTGGTTTGGTACGGGGGGGGCAACACACTGAAGCTTTCTTT.

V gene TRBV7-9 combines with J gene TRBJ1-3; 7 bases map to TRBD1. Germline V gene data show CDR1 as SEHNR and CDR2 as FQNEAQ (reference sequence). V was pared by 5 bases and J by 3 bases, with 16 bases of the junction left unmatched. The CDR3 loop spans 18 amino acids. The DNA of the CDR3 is TGTGCCAGCAGCCGACCTTATGAGACAGGGTCGGGTGGAAACACCATATATTTT. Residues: CASSRPYETGSGGNTIYF. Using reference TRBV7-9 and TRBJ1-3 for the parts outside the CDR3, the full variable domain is DTGVSQNPRHKITKRGQNVTFRCDPISEHNRLYWYRQTLGQGPEFLTYFQNEAQLEKSRLLSDRFSAERPKGSFSTLEIQRTEQGDSAMYLCASSRPYETGSGGNTIYFGEGSWLTVV.

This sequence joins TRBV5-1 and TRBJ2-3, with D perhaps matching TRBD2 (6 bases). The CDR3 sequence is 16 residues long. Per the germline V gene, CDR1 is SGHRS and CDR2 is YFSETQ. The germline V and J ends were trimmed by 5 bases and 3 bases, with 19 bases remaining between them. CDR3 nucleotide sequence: TGCGCCAGCAGAGGAACCGGGACTCCCCGAACAGATACGCAGTATTTT. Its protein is CASRGTGTPRTDTQYF.

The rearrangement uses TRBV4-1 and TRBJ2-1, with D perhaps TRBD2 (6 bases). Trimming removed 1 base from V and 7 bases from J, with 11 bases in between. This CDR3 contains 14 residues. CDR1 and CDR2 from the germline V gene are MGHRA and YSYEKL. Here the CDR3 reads CASSQAGTLNEQFF. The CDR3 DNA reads TGCGCCAGCAGCCAAGCCGGGACTCTGAATGAGCAGTTCTTC.

The CDR3 sequence: CATSRGGQGAYEQYF. The DNA for the CDR3 is TGTGCCACCAGCAGAGGGGGACAGGGGGCGTACGAGCAGTACTTC. The rearrangement uses TRBV15 and TRBJ2-7, with 12 bases identical to TRBD1. This CDR3 contains 15 residues. With 1 base clipped from V and 4 bases from J, the junction kept 2 bases outside the gene matches. The germline V gene encodes CDR1 LNHNV and CDR2 YYDKDF (reference sequence).

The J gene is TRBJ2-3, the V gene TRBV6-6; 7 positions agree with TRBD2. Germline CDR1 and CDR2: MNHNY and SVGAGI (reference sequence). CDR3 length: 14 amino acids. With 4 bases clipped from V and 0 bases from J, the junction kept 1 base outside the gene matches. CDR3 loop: CASSSAGSTDTQYF. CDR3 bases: TGTGCCAGCAGTTCAGCGGGGAGCACAGATACGCAGTATTTT.

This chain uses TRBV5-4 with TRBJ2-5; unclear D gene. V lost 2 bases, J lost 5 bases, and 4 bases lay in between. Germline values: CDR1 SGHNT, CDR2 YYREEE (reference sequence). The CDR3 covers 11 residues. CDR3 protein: CASSFAETQYF. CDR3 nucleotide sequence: TGTGCCAGCAGCTTTGCGGAGACCCAGTACTTC.

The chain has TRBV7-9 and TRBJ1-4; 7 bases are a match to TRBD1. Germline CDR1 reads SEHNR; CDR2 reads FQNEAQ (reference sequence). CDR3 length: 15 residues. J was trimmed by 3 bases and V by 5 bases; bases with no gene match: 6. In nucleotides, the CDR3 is TGTGCCAGCAGCCCACCGGGACAGCCTAATGAAAAACTGTTTTTT. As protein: CASSPPGQPNEKLFF.

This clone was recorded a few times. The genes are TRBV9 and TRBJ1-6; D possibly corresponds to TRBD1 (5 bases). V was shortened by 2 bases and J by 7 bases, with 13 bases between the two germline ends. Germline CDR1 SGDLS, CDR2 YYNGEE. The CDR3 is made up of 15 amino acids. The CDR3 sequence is CASSVQGSRNSPLHF. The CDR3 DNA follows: TGTGCCAGCAGCGTCCAGGGATCCCGGAATTCACCCCTCCACTTT.

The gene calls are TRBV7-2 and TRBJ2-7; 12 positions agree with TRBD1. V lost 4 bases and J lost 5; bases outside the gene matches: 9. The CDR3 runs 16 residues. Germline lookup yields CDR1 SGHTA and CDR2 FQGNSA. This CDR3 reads CASSSRDRGPRDEQYF. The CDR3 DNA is TGTGCCAGCAGCTCCCGGGACAGGGGGCCTCGGGACGAGCAGTACTTC.

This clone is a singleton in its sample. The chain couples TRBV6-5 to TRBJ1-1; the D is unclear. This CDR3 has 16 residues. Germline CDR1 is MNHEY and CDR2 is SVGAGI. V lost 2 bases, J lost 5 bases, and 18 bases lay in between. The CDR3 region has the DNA TGTGCCAGCAGTTACGAGGCACTTGTTGAACTAACTGAAGCTTTCTTT. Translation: CASSYEALVELTEAFF.